This T cell receptor beta chain was profiled in a study of radiation and T cells in renal cell carcinoma. As for time point: blood 4 weeks post-SBRT, at nephrectomy. Treatment described: 15 Gy SBRT to primary tumor, nephrectomy 4 weeks later. Nephrectomy followed 15 Gy stereotactic body radiation by 4 weeks. Assay used: immunoSEQ multiplex PCR; TCRdb lists only in-frame clones, some missing. The sample lists roughly 90,000 clones; about 85% were seen once. The CDR3 has 13 residues. Per the germline V gene, CDR1 is SGHAT and CDR2 is FQNNGV. J gave up 7 bases and V 5 bases, and 7 bases lay outside the gene matches.

This chain connects TRBV11-2 to TRBJ1-1; 7 bases fit TRBD1. Material: blood, obtained from a patient whose treatment included radiotherapy and nephrectomy. This sequence originates from a man in his fifties with renal cell carcinoma. CDR3 DNA: TGTGCCAGCAGCGTAATAGGGGGCTTTGAAGCTTTCTTT. Protein product: CASSVIGGFEAFF.